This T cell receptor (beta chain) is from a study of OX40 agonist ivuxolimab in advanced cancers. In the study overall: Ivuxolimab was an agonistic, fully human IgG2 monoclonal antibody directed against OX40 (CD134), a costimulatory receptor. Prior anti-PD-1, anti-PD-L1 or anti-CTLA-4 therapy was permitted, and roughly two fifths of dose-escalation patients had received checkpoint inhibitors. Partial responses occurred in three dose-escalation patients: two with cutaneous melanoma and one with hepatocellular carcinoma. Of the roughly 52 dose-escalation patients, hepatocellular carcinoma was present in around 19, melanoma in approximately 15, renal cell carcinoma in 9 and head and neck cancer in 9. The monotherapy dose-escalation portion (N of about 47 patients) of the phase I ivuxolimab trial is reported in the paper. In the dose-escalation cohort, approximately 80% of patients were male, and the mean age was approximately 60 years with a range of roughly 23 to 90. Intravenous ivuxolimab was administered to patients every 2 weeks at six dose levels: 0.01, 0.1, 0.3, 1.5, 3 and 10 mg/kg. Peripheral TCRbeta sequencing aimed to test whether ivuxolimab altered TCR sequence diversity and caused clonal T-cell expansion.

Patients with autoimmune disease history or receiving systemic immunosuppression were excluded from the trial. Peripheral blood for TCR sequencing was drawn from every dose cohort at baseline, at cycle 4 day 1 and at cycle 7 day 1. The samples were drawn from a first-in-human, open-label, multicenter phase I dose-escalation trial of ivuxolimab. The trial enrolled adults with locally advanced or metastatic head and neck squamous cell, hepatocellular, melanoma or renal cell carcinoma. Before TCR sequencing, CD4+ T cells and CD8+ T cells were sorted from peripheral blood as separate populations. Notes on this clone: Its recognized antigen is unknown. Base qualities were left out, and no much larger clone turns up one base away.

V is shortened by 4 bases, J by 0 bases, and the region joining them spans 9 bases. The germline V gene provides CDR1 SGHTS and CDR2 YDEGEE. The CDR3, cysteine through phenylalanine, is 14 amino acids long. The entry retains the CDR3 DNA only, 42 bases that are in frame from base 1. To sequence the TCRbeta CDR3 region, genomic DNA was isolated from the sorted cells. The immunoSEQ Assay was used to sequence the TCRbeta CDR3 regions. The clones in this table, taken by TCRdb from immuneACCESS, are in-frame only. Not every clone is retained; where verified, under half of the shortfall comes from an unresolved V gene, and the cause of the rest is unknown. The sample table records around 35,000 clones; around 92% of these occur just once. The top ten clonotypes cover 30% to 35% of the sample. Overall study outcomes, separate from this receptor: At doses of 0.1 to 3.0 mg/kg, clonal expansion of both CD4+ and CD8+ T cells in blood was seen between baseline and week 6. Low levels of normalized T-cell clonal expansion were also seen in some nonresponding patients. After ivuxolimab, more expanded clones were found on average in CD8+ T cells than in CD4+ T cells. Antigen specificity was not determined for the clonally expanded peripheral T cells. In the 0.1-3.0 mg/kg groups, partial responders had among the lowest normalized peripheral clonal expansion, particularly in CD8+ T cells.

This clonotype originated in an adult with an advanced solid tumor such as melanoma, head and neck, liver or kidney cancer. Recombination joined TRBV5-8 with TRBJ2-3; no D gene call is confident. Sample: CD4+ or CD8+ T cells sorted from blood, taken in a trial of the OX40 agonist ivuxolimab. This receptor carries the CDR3 CASSKIQSTDTQYF. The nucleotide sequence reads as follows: TGTGCCAGCAGCAAGATACAGAGCACAGATACGCAGTATTTT. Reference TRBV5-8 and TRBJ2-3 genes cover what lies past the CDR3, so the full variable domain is EAGVTQSPTHLIKTRGQQATLRCSPISGHTSVYWYQQALGLGLQFLLWYDEGEERNRGNFPPRFSGRQFPNYSSELNVNALELEDSALYLCASSKIQSTDTQYFGPGTRLTVL.